This TCR beta chain was identified during a study of cytomegalovirus exposure and HLA in healthy donors. About the study: Findings of an earlier analysis included about 120 million unique TCR beta sequences from some 180 million T cells.

On this clone: Its cognate antigen is unknown.

The PCR made use of 60 Vbeta and 13 Jbeta primers. This table comes from immunoSEQ multiplex PCR, and its TCRdb copy is limited to in-frame clones, with some not included. The top ten hold 3.5% to 4% of the sample, which has 220,000 or so clones, about 72% seen once. Study-level findings and limits: Later analysis placed DRB1 highest and HLA-C lowest in TCR association rates, which differed by HLA locus. Presence/absence analyses supposed approximately even sequencing depth among donors.

The trim removed 6 bases at V and 1 base at J, leaving 12 bases unmatched. The germline V gene encodes CDR1 LNHDA and CDR2 SQIVND (reference sequence). The CDR3 is 17 residues long. V gene TRBV19 combines with J gene TRBJ2-5; 9 bases line up with TRBD2. The sequenced sample consisted of PBMCs. This receptor was identified in a male donor in good health and CMV-seronegative. The CDR3 protein is CASRLRASGISQETQYF. CDR3 sequence (DNA): TGTGCCAGTAGGTTACGGGCTAGCGGGATCTCCCAAGAGACCCAGTACTTC. Full variable domain (outside the CDR3, taken from reference TRBV19 and TRBJ2-5): DGGITQSPKYLFRKEGQNVTLSCEQNLNHDAMYWYRQDPGQGLRLIYYSQIVNDFQKGDIAEGYSVSREKKESFPLTVTSAQKNPTAFYLCASRLRASGISQETQYFGPGTRLLVL.